This is a list of T cell receptor beta chains from one sample in a study of cytomegalovirus exposure and HLA in healthy donors. TCRdb's table, derived via immunoSEQ multiplex PCR, lists solely in-frame clones and lacks some. Of about 98,000 clones listed, approximately 79% are singletons. Sequencing was performed on PBMCs. Every receptor here comes from a male donor in good health and CMV-seronegative. The CDR3 runs from the conserved cysteine through the conserved F or W. D genes are given only for firm matches. A clone size is listed for some rows: how often the clone was seen (once, few, many), or a class if it is expanded.

cdr3_length	d_call	v_call	clone_size	j_call	cdr3_aa	cdr3_nt
15	TRBD2	TRBV27	-	TRBJ2-1	CASRSAGGVYNEQFF	TGTGCCAGCAGGTCAGCGGGAGGTGTCTACAATGAGCAGTTCTTC
14	TRBD1	TRBV28	-	TRBJ2-4	CASSLVQGVNIQYF	TGTGCCAGCAGTTTGGTACAGGGGGTTAACATTCAGTACTTC
15	TRBD2	TRBV2	-	TRBJ2-3	CASSELGLAADTQYF	TGTGCCAGCAGTGAACTCGGTCTAGCGGCAGATACGCAGTATTTT
16	-	TRBV19	once	TRBJ2-2	CASSIGGGANTGELFF	TGTGCCAGTAGTATAGGTGGGGGCGCGAACACCGGGGAGCTGTTTTTT
15	TRBD1	TRBV5-6	-	TRBJ2-7	CASGTPGTGVYEQYF	TGTGCCAGCGGGACCCCCGGGACAGGGGTGTACGAGCAGTACTTC
15	TRBD2	TRBV6-6	few	TRBJ2-7	CASSYTSGSTYEQYF	TGTGCCAGCAGTTACACTAGCGGATCTACCTACGAGCAGTACTTC
16	-	TRBV4-1	once	TRBJ1-6	CASSQVTGFDGSPLHF	TGCGCCAGCAGCCAAGTTACAGGGTTCGATGGTTCACCCCTCCACTTT
15	-	TRBV10-3	once	TRBJ2-7	CAISEGFDTTLEQYF	TGTGCCATCAGTGAAGGTTTCGACACGACCCTAGAGCAGTACTTC
16	-	TRBV15	-	TRBJ2-3	CATSRERDSLTDTQYF	TGTGCCACCAGCAGAGAAAGGGACTCACTCACAGATACGCAGTATTTT
12	-	TRBV5-1	few	TRBJ2-2	CASSFQTGELFF	TGCGCCAGCAGCTTCCAAACCGGGGAGCTGTTTTTT
15	-	TRBV29-1	-	TRBJ2-5	CSVVPGGVARETQYF	TGCAGCGTCGTCCCAGGCGGGGTCGCAAGAGAGACCCAGTACTTC
16	TRBD1	TRBV9	-	TRBJ2-1	CASSPILQGARNEQFF	TGTGCCAGCAGCCCCATATTACAGGGGGCGCGAAATGAGCAGTTCTTC
15	TRBD1	TRBV6-1	-	TRBJ2-1	CASRVDRSSYNEQFF	TGTGCCAGCAGGGTGGACAGGAGCTCCTACAATGAGCAGTTCTTC
15	TRBD1	TRBV5-1	-	TRBJ2-7	CASSPRTGGPLEQYF	TGCGCCAGCAGCCCACGGACAGGGGGCCCCCTCGAGCAGTACTTC
13	TRBD1	TRBV4-2	few	TRBJ1-2	CASSQNRGYGYTF	TGTGCCAGCAGCCAAAACAGGGGCTATGGCTACACCTTC
12	-	TRBV12-5	-	TRBJ1-2	CASGGGTSGYTF	TGTGCTAGTGGTGGAGGGACTTCTGGCTACACCTTC
19	TRBD1	TRBV27	-	TRBJ2-6	CASSVHRGRPSSGANVLTF	TGTGCCAGCAGTGTCCACAGGGGGCGCCCAAGCTCTGGGGCCAACGTCCTGACTTTC
15	-	TRBV23-1	-	TRBJ1-2	CASSQGQGGDYGYTF	TGCGCCAGCAGTCAAGGGCAAGGGGGAGACTATGGCTACACCTTC
14	-	TRBV5-1	-	TRBJ2-7	CASSFRVDSYEQYF	TGCGCCAGCAGCTTCCGAGTAGACTCCTACGAGCAGTACTTC
15	TRBD1	TRBV15	few	TRBJ1-5	CATRAGGYSNQPQHF	TGTGCCACCAGAGCAGGGGGGTATAGCAATCAGCCCCAGCATTTT
10	-	TRBV25-1	-	TRBJ2-1	CASSESKQFF	TGTGCCAGCAGTGAATCCAAGCAGTTCTTC
14	-	TRBV7-9	-	TRBJ2-5	CASSLISRVETQYF	TGTGCCAGCAGCTTAATTTCCAGGGTGGAGACCCAGTACTTC
15	-	TRBV5-6	-	TRBJ2-3	CASSLGGSGVDTQYF	TGTGCCAGCAGCTTAGGTGGGAGCGGAGTAGATACGCAGTATTTT
13	-	TRBV11-1	-	TRBJ2-3	CASSFLEADTQYF	TGTGCCAGCAGCTTTCTAGAGGCAGATACGCAGTATTTT
13	-	TRBV5-4	-	TRBJ2-5	CASSTGQWETQYF	TGTGCCAGCAGCACCGGACAGTGGGAGACCCAGTACTTC
15	TRBD1	TRBV11-2	-	TRBJ2-7	CASSLRGRTGPEQYF	TGTGCCAGCAGCTTAAGGGGGAGGACAGGGCCCGAGCAGTACTTC
13	-	TRBV7-3	-	TRBJ1-1	CASSGQPNTEAFF	TGTGCCAGCAGCGGACAGCCTAACACTGAAGCTTTCTTT
13	-	TRBV27	-	TRBJ2-5	CASSFAGLETQYF	TGTGCCAGCAGTTTTGCAGGGTTGGAGACCCAGTACTTC
17	TRBD1	TRBV9	-	TRBJ2-2	CASSVDGQGARTGELFF	TGTGCCAGCAGCGTAGACGGACAGGGGGCTAGGACCGGGGAGCTGTTTTTT
13	-	TRBV5-4	few	TRBJ2-1	CASSLSDSNEQFF	TGTGCCAGCAGCTTGTCGGACTCCAATGAGCAGTTCTTC
14	-	TRBV5-6	-	TRBJ2-3	CASSTARGLDTQYF	TGTGCCAGCAGCACCGCGCGAGGTTTGGATACGCAGTATTTT
16	TRBD2	TRBV18	-	TRBJ2-2	CASSLLGLGETGELFF	TGTGCCAGCTCACTACTCGGACTAGGGGAAACCGGGGAGCTGTTTTTT
15	TRBD1	TRBV5-1	few	TRBJ2-7	CASSRDRGYSYEQYF	TGCGCCAGCAGCAGGGACAGGGGGTACTCCTACGAGCAGTACTTC
16	TRBD2	TRBV7-6	-	TRBJ2-5	CASSLRMGGSLETQYF	TGTGCCAGCAGCTTAAGAATGGGCGGGAGTCTAGAGACCCAGTACTTC
11	-	TRBV28	-	TRBJ1-4	CASSGNEKLFF	TGTGCCAGCAGCGGTAATGAAAAACTGTTTTTT
16	TRBD1	TRBV5-6	-	TRBJ2-1	CASSFGQGASYNEQFF	TGTGCCAGCAGCTTCGGACAGGGGGCTTCCTACAATGAGCAGTTCTTC
16	-	TRBV9	-	TRBJ2-3	CASSAAGTQATDTQYF	TGTGCCAGCAGCGCCGCCGGGACTCAAGCCACAGATACGCAGTATTTT
13	-	TRBV9	-	TRBJ1-1	CASSVRQNTEAFF	TGTGCCAGCAGCGTACGACAGAACACTGAAGCTTTCTTT
17	TRBD1	TRBV7-2	-	TRBJ2-3	CASSPLNRGLRADTQYF	TGTGCCAGCAGCCCATTAAATAGGGGGCTTAGGGCAGATACGCAGTATTTT
15	-	TRBV6-1	once	TRBJ2-7	CASRFPGLGRYEQYF	TGTGCCAGCAGATTTCCGGGACTGGGAAGATACGAGCAGTACTTC
19	TRBD2	TRBV12-5	once	TRBJ2-5	CASGLTPPPGGEGEETQYF	TGTGCTAGTGGTTTGACACCACCCCCGGGAGGGGAGGGGGAAGAGACCCAGTACTTC
18	TRBD2	TRBV9	-	TRBJ2-7	CASSGGQGTSGKRHEQYF	TGTGCCAGCAGCGGTGGGCAGGGGACTAGCGGGAAACGGCACGAGCAGTACTTC
14	-	TRBV27	few	TRBJ2-7	CASSSTDSIYEQYF	TGTGCCAGCAGCTCGACCGACAGTATCTACGAGCAGTACTTC
13	-	TRBV19	few	TRBJ1-5	CASTVEGNQPQHF	TGTGCCAGTACAGTGGAGGGAAATCAGCCCCAGCATTTT
17	TRBD1	TRBV7-3	-	TRBJ2-7	CASSLSATGGAFHEQYF	TGTGCCAGCAGCTTATCAGCCACAGGGGGCGCTTTCCACGAGCAGTACTTC
14	-	TRBV11-3	once	TRBJ1-1	CASSLGPPGAEAFF	TGTGCCAGCAGCTTGGGGCCCCCTGGGGCTGAAGCTTTCTTT
15	-	TRBV29-1	-	TRBJ2-2	CSVELQLINTGELFF	TGCAGCGTTGAGTTACAGCTTATTAACACCGGGGAGCTGTTTTTT
16	TRBD1	TRBV27	-	TRBJ2-6	CASSSPGGVGANVLTF	TGTGCCAGCAGTTCACCAGGGGGCGTCGGGGCCAACGTCCTGACTTTC